This is a list of T cell receptor beta chains from one sample in a study of cytomegalovirus exposure and HLA in healthy donors. Sequencing used immunoSEQ multiplex PCR; TCRdb keeps in-frame clones, though not all of them. The repertoire shows 63,000 or so clones; the top ten hold around a sixth. The sample was PBMCs. These receptors all stem from a boy aged 10-17 years in good health and CMV-seronegative. Each CDR3 is given without its conserved first and last residue. Each record gives: J gene, V gene, CDR3 protein.

J: TRBJ1-5; V: TRBV19; CDR3: ASYSGTAHNQPQH
J: TRBJ2-1; V: TRBV19; CDR3: ASSAPSMSSYNEQF
J: TRBJ1-1; V: TRBV5-6; CDR3: ASSFIAVTGGEAF
J: TRBJ2-1; V: TRBV9; CDR3: ASSVGTGPHEQF
J: TRBJ2-2; V: TRBV5-1; CDR3: ASSPRASENTGELF
J: TRBJ2-3; V: TRBV5-1; CDR3: ASTDRGITDTQY
J: TRBJ1-1; V: TRBV19; CDR3: ASSIHRGNTEAF
J: TRBJ1-2; V: TRBV4-2; CDR3: ASSQANLVGQATYGYT
J: TRBJ2-3; V: TRBV25-1; CDR3: AIQGGTGASDTQY
J: .; V: TRBV6-5; CDR3: ASSYAGLVSGEQY
J: TRBJ2-1; V: TRBV27; CDR3: ASRGQGGYNEQF
J: TRBJ1-1; V: TRBV27; CDR3: ASSFDRASEAF
J: TRBJ1-4; V: TRBV30; CDR3: AWSEQTVGNEKLF
J: TRBJ1-5; V: TRBV19; CDR3: ASSITYNQPQH
J: TRBJ2-2; V: TRBV6-1; CDR3: ASSVTGELF
J: TRBJ2-7; V: TRBV7-2; CDR3: ASSLNRDSDYEQY
J: TRBJ2-7; V: TRBV27; CDR3: ASSLRASAAEQY
J: TRBJ1-1; V: TRBV5-6; CDR3: ASTRGQGVRAF
J: TRBJ1-4; V: TRBV5-1; CDR3: ASRQRAANEKLF
J: TRBJ2-7; V: TRBV5-4; CDR3: ASSPAGVMGEQY
J: TRBJ2-7; V: TRBV30; CDR3: AWRGQGGGVRIHEQY
J: TRBJ2-7; V: TRBV5-1; CDR3: ASSLGEPGQGTVRSSYEQY
J: TRBJ2-5; V: TRBV6-5; CDR3: ASSGLGETQY
J: TRBJ1-5; V: TRBV9; CDR3: ASSPWADYSNQPQH
J: TRBJ2-3; V: TRBV7-3; CDR3: ASSPSLGADTQY
J: TRBJ1-2; V: TRBV30; CDR3: AWVRQTANYGYT
J: TRBJ2-7; V: TRBV30; CDR3: AWRSGGGHEQY
J: TRBJ2-1; V: TRBV27; CDR3: ASRGQGGYNEQF
J: TRBJ1-1; V: TRBV7-3; CDR3: ASSSPQGQAF
J: TRBJ1-1; V: TRBV18; CDR3: ASSPPRLRSNTEAF
J: TRBJ1-5; V: TRBV19; CDR3: ASKTRVTTGNQPQH